These T cell receptor beta chains were read from a single sample in a study of T cell repertoires in cytomegalovirus infection. TCRdb recomputed calls from the reads with MiXCR, one row per CDR3 protein. The sample lists 480,000 or so distinct CDR3 sequences, about 11% occurring once. Sequencing was performed on PBMCs. The receptors here all came from a human donor in good health (CMV status not recorded). Some clones in this sample may be carry-over from other donors' samples. The CDR3 runs from the conserved cysteine through the conserved F or W. The order of the fields is clone size, D gene, V gene, J gene, CDR3 DNA, CDR3 protein. The D gene is left open where the match is weak. Not all rows give a size; the values are once, few, many and, for expanded clones, a class.

>many|TRBD2|TRBV29-1|TRBJ2-7
TGCAGCGCCTCACTAGCGGGAGGCTACGAGCAGTACTTC
CSASLAGGYEQYF
>.|.|TRBV29-1|TRBJ2-1
TGCAGCGTTGAGGAAGGGGTAGGTTTCTACAATGAGCAGTTCTTC
CSVEEGVGFYNEQFF
>.|TRBD1|TRBV7-9|TRBJ2-6
TGTGCCAGCAGAAAGGACAGGGGGAGCTCTGGGGCCAACGTCCTGACTTTC
CASRKDRGSSGANVLTF
>many|.|TRBV6-5|TRBJ2-3
TGTGCCAGCAGTTGGGGGGCAGGGCCCACAGATACGCAGTATTTT
CASSWGAGPTDTQYF
>many|TRBD2|TRBV12-3/TRBV12-4|TRBJ2-7
TGTGCCAGCAGTTTAACCGGGAGGTCCTACGAGCAGTACTTC
CASSLTGRSYEQYF
>many|TRBD2|TRBV7-8|TRBJ2-4
TGTGCCAGCAGCTTAGCGCTAACTAGCGGGAGGGCGGTAGCAGCCAAAAACATTCAGTACTTC
CASSLALTSGRAVAAKNIQYF
>many|.|TRBV20-1|TRBJ2-7
TGCAGTGCTTTCTTGGGCGGACGACGATCCTACGAGCAGTACTTC
CSAFLGGRRSYEQYF
>few|.|TRBV10-3|TRBJ2-6
TGTGCCACCTGTCTCGATTCTGGGGCCAACGTCCTGACTTTC
CATCLDSGANVLTF
>.|.|TRBV7-3|TRBJ1-5
TGTGCCAGCAGCCTTCACCCCATGCGGCCCCAGCATTTT
CASSLHPMRPQHF
>many|.|TRBV7-7|TRBJ2-2
TGTGCTAGCAGCCCCTCAGGGCCGGAGGAGCTGTTTTTT
CASSPSGPEELFF
>many|TRBD1|TRBV11-2|TRBJ1-1
TGTGCCAGCAGCCTATTCAACAGGGGGAACACTGAAGCTTTCTTT
CASSLFNRGNTEAFF
>few|TRBD1|TRBV20-1|TRBJ2-4
TGCAGTGCTTTCTTGGACAGGCTAGTTTCCAGGGGAAACATTCAGTACTTC
CSAFLDRLVSRGNIQYF
>few|.|TRBV5-6|TRBJ2-3
TGTGCCAGCACCTTGAGCCAGGAGTTAGCGCGAGATACGCAGTATTTT
CASTLSQELARDTQYF
>many|.|TRBV3-1|TRBJ2-5
TGTGCCAGCAGCGGCAGGGTGGAGGAGACCCAGTACTTC
CASSGRVEETQYF
>few|TRBD2|TRBV5-1|TRBJ2-3
TGCGCCAGCAGCTCTAGCGGGGGGAGGGGAGATACGCAGTATTTT
CASSSSGGRGDTQYF
>.|.|TRBV5-1|TRBJ1-1
TGCGCCAGCAGCCCGACGCAGGGGTTAAAAGCTTTCTTT
CASSPTQGLKAFF
>many|.|TRBV27|TRBJ1-5
TGTGCCAGCAGTTTTAAGGGGTCGAATCAGCCCCAGCATTTT
CASSFKGSNQPQHF
>few|.|TRBV6-1|TRBJ1-4
TGTGCCAGCAGTGCCTGGCTCGACAGCGCAACTAATGAAAAACTGTTTTTT
CASSAWLDSATNEKLFF
>.|.|TRBV20-1|TRBJ2-5
TGCAGTGCTAGACACGGACAGAAAGAGACCCAGTACTTC
CSARHGQKETQYF
>many|.|TRBV5-4|TRBJ2-5
TGTGCCAGCAGCTTGCCAGGGTCGGGGGAGACCCAGTACTTC
CASSLPGSGETQYF
>few|.|TRBV6-6|TRBJ2-7
TGTGCCAGCAGTTACCCAGGGGTAAACTCCTACGAGCAGTACTTC
CASSYPGVNSYEQYF
>many|.|TRBV7-8|TRBJ1-6
TGTGCCAGCAGCTTAGCGGAGGGCCCCTATAATTCACCCCTCCACTTT
CASSLAEGPYNSPLHF
>many|TRBD2|TRBV20-1|TRBJ2-3
TGCAGTGCCCACTGGGGAGCGGGAGTAACAGATACGCAGTATTTT
CSAHWGAGVTDTQYF
>many|TRBD2|TRBV7-2|TRBJ2-1
TGTGCCAGCAGCTTAGTCCCTAGCGGGAGCCATGAGCAGTTCTTC
CASSLVPSGSHEQFF
>many|.|TRBV28|TRBJ2-7
TGTGCCAGCAGTGCGGAGACCAATACCTACGAGCAGTACTTC
CASSAETNTYEQYF
>many|.|TRBV19|TRBJ2-1
TGTGCCAGTACCCTGGGGGTAAGCTCCTACAATGAGCAGTTCTTC
CASTLGVSSYNEQFF
>many|TRBD1|TRBV19|TRBJ1-1
TGTGCCAGTAGTATAGGTAGGACAGGGGTGACTGAAGCTTTCTTT
CASSIGRTGVTEAFF
>many|.|TRBV12-3/TRBV12-4|TRBJ2-3
TGTGCCAGCAGTTCCACTACGCCACCAGATACGCAGTATTTT
CASSSTTPPDTQYF
>.|TRBD1|TRBV20-1|TRBJ1-2
TGCAGTGCTAGAGATCTCACAGGGGGCAAATATAACTATGGCTACACCTTC
CSARDLTGGKYNYGYTF
>many|.|TRBV7-8|TRBJ1-5
TGTGCCAGCAGCTTAGATCCAGGGGATCAGCCCCAGCATTTT
CASSLDPGDQPQHF
>many|.|TRBV7-2|TRBJ1-1
TGTGCCAGCAGCCCCCGGGCCTCGAACACTGAAGCTTTCTTT
CASSPRASNTEAFF